Shown below are 9 T cell receptor beta chains from a single sample sequenced in a study of identical twins. TCRdb reanalysed the 5' RACE reads using MiXCR and keeps one entry per CDR3 protein. The repertoire holds 450,000 to 500,000 distinct CDR3 sequences, with 14% as singletons. The data also belong to a second study, concerning yellow fever vaccine responses in identical twins.

The sequencing input was CD4+ T cells sorted from blood. The origin of the receptors is a woman aged 18-29 years in good health.

The rearrangement uses TRBV7-2 and TRBJ2-7, with 9 bases identical to TRBD2. V lost 1 base to trimming and J lost 5 bases; unmatched junction nucleotides: 12. Germline assignment: CDR1 SGHTA and CDR2 FQGNSA. The CDR3 totals 17 residues. CDR3 in amino acids: CASSLVLLAGFSDEQYF. DNA for the CDR3: TGTGCCAGCAGCTTAGTTTTGCTAGCGGGGTTCTCGGACGAGCAGTACTTC.

The chain recombines TRBV12-3 or TRBV12-4 with TRBJ2-2; 8 bases agree with TRBD1. The CDR3 consists of 15 residues. V shed 6 bases and J 4 bases; nucleotides not matched to a gene: 7. CDR3 in amino acids: CASSAGGGSTGELFF. CDR3 sequence (DNA): TGTGCCAGCAGCGCAGGGGGCGGAAGCACCGGGGAGCTGTTTTTT.

This clonotype appeared once. The genes are TRBV20-1 and TRBJ2-4; D perhaps matches TRBD1 (6 bases). The CDR3 extends over 13 amino acids. Germline CDR1 DFQATT, CDR2 SNEGSKA (reference sequence). V dropped 5 bases and J dropped 1 base, with 9 bases sitting between them. For the CDR3, the DNA is TGCAGTGCTGCTACAGGGGCCAAAAACATTCAGTACTTC. Protein: CSAATGAKNIQYF.

This clonotype showed up just a few times. CDR3 amino acids: CASSTRAGRALDGELFF. CDR3 nucleotide sequence: TGTGCCAGCAGCACAAGGGCCGGGAGGGCCCTCGACGGGGAGCTGTTTTTT. This chain connects TRBV7-9 to TRBJ2-2; TRBD2 matches at 8 bases. CDR1 and CDR2 (germline): SEHNR, FQNEAQ (reference sequence). J was trimmed by 7 bases and V by 5 bases; bases with no gene match: 15. The CDR3 has 17 amino acids.

The chain has TRBV18 and TRBJ2-1; 9 nucleotides align to TRBD1. The J segment lost 10 bases and the V segment lost 4 bases, leaving 17 bases of the junction unmatched. The CDR3 sequence is 17 residues long. The germline V gene has CDR1 KGHSH and CDR2 LQKENI. CDR3 coding DNA: TGTGCCAGCTCACTATTGGGACAGGGTGGAAATTTCTGGGAGCAGTTCTTC. It translates to CASSLLGQGGNFWEQFF. Using reference TRBV18 and TRBJ2-1 for the parts outside the CDR3, the full variable domain is NAGVMQNPRHLVRRRGQEARLRCSPMKGHSHVYWYRQLPEEGLKFMVYLQKENIIDESGMPKERFSAEFPKEGPSILRIQQVVRGDSAAYFCASSLLGQGGNFWEQFFGPGTRLTVL.

In its sample, this clonotype was seen a few times. The rearrangement links TRBV2 to TRBJ2-7; D unresolved. The germline V gene has CDR1 SNHLY and CDR2 FYNNEI. The CDR3 consists of 15 residues. The V and J ends lost 7 bases and 2 bases respectively, with 18 bases between them. CDR3 nucleotide sequence: TGTGCCAGCACCCAATGGGGATCTCTCCCCTACGAGCAGTACTTC. Amino acids: CASTQWGSLPYEQYF.

Many counts were recorded for this clonotype. The gene calls are TRBV6-1 and TRBJ2-3, with D perhaps assigned TRBD1 or TRBD2 (5 bases each). Trimming took off 5 bases at V and 4 bases at J, with 19 bases between the two ends. CDR1 and CDR2 from the germline V gene are MNHNS and SASEGT. There are 16 residues in the CDR3. The CDR3, as DNA: TGTGCCAGCAGTCCCGAGGGGATTAAGTCAGCAGATACGCAGTATTTT. Protein product: CASSPEGIKSADTQYF.

This clonotype was counted between two and nine times. V and J are TRBV20-1 and TRBJ2-7; 11 nucleotides match TRBD2. The CDR3 length is 18 residues. Trimming at V came to 1 base and at J to 2 bases, leaving 13 bases not matched to a gene. Germline V CDR1 and CDR2: DFQATT, SNEGSKA (reference sequence). DNA for the CDR3: TGCAGTGCTAGAGCAGGCTTACTAGCGGGAGTACCGACCTACGAGCAGTACTTC. It specifies CSARAGLLAGVPTYEQYF.

This sequence joins TRBV11-3 and TRBJ2-5, with 7 bases aligning to TRBD1. CDR3 length: 17 residues. Trimming cost V 1 base and J 3 bases; bases outside gene matches: 11. Germline CDR1 SGHNT, CDR2 YENEEA. CDR3: CASSLGGGGGIKETQYF. In DNA, the CDR3 is TGTGCCAGCAGCTTAGGAGGGGGCGGAGGAATTAAAGAGACCCAGTACTTC.